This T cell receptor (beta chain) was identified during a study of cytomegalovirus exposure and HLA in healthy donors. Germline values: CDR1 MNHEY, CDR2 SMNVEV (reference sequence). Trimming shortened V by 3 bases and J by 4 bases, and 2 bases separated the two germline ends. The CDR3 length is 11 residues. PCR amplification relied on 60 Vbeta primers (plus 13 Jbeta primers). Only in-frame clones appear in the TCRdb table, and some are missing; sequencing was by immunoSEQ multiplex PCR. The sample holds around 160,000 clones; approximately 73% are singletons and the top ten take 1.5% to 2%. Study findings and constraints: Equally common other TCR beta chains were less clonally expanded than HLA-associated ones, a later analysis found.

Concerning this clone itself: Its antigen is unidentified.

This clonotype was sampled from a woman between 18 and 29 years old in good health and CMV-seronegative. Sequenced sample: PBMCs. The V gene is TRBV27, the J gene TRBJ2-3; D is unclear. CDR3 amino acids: CASSFSDTQYF. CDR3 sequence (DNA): TGTGCCAGCAGTTTCTCAGATACGCAGTATTTT.